One sample yielded the 10 T cell receptor beta chains listed below, sequenced in a study of blood T cell repertoires in COVID-19. The data were produced by immunoSEQ multiplex PCR, yet TCRdb's version contains in-frame clones alone and is incomplete. The sample consists of approximately 200,000 clones, over 80% of them appearing once. Sequencing was performed on PBMCs or T cells enriched from blood (not recorded which). These TCRs come from a man aged 18 to 29 with acute COVID-19.

The V gene is TRBV28, the J gene TRBJ2-7, with 7 positions matching TRBD1. The CDR3 sequence is 14 residues long. V trimming: 2 bases; J trimming: 2 bases; junction bases outside the gene matches: 3. The germline CDR1 and CDR2 sequences are MDHEN and SYDVKM. The CDR3 region has the DNA TGTGCCAGCAGTTTACGTCAGGGGGCCTACGAGCAGTACTTC. Translating gives CASSLRQGAYEQYF.

This chain connects TRBV7-9 to TRBJ2-1; perhaps TRBD2 as D (6 bases). Germline CDR1 reads SEHNR; CDR2 reads FQNEAQ (reference sequence). V was cut by 4 bases and J by 5 bases, with 15 bases left in between. The CDR3 loop spans 15 amino acids. The CDR3 sequence is CASSSSPEGHNEQFF. CDR3 nucleotide sequence: TGTGCCAGCAGCTCCAGCCCGGAGGGTCACAATGAGCAGTTCTTC. The full variable domain, in which reference TRBV7-9 and TRBJ2-1 provide the parts outside the CDR3, is DTGVSQNPRHKITKRGQNVTFRCDPISEHNRLYWYRQTLGQGPEFLTYFQNEAQLEKSRLLSDRFSAERPKGSFSTLEIQRTEQGDSAMYLCASSSSPEGHNEQFFGPGTRLTVL.

The chain recombines TRBV30 with TRBJ2-1; D is possibly TRBD2 (6 bases). This CDR3 is 15 amino acids long. The germline V gene has CDR1 GTSNPN and CDR2 SVGIG (reference sequence). Trimming removed 2 bases from V and 8 bases from J, with 19 bases in between. CDR3: CAWSLAGIRSYEQFF. The CDR3 region has the DNA TGTGCCTGGAGTCTCGCGGGAATTCGGTCATATGAGCAGTTCTTC.

The chain couples TRBV24-1 to TRBJ1-1; D possibly corresponds to TRBD1 (5 bases). The CDR3 has 14 residues. CDR1 is KGHDR and CDR2 is SFDVKD in the germline V gene. Trimming pared 6 bases from V and 5 bases from J, leaving 15 bases between. CDR3 nucleotides: TGTGCCACCAGTCCAGGGAAGGGAGGAACTGAAGCTTTCTTT. This encodes CATSPGKGGTEAFF.

V gene TRBV28 combines with J gene TRBJ1-4; D remains unclear. The V and J ends lost 5 bases and 6 bases respectively, with 16 bases between them. This CDR3 spans 15 amino acids. The germline CDR1 and CDR2 sequences are MDHEN and SYDVKM. CDR3 residues: CASSLSARRDEKLFF. CDR3 nucleotides: TGTGCCAGCAGTCTTTCAGCTCGGAGAGATGAAAAACTGTTTTTT.

This sequence joins TRBV11-3 and TRBJ1-6; D perhaps matches TRBD1 (5 bases). CDR1 is SGHNT and CDR2 is YENEEA in the germline V gene. The CDR3 has 13 amino acids. Trimming removed 1 base at V and 10 bases at J, with 8 bases between. The chain's CDR3 is CASSLARDSPLHF. DNA for the CDR3: TGTGCCAGCAGCTTAGCGCGGGACTCACCCCTCCACTTT.

V and J are TRBV9 and TRBJ1-1, with D uncertain. V was trimmed by 3 bases and J by 1 base, leaving 13 bases between them. CDR3 length: 15 residues. Germline V CDR1 and CDR2: SGDLS, YYNGEE. The CDR3 nucleotides are TGTGCCAGCAGCGCGTCGGGATATAAGAACACTGAAGCTTTCTTT. Translating it yields CASSASGYKNTEAFF.

V gene TRBV29-1 combines with J gene TRBJ2-1; D perhaps matches TRBD2 (5 bases). Trimming cost V 5 bases and J 1 base, with 6 bases left between them. Germline V gene data show CDR1 as SQVTM and CDR2 as ANQGSEA. This CDR3 has 12 residues. The DNA of the CDR3 is TGCAGCGTTCGGGAATCCTACAATGAGCAGTTCTTC. As protein: CSVRESYNEQFF.

The chain couples TRBV5-4 to TRBJ1-3, with a tentative D call TRBD1 (6 bases). Germline V CDR1 and CDR2: SGHNT, YYREEE (reference sequence). The CDR3 is 15 residues long. The germline V and J ends were trimmed by 0 bases and 0 bases, with 7 bases remaining between them. The CDR3 reads CASSLGTASGNTIYF. DNA for the CDR3: TGTGCCAGCAGCTTGGGGACAGCCTCTGGAAACACCATATATTTT. Together with reference TRBV5-4 and TRBJ1-3, the CDR3 gives the full variable domain: ETGVTQSPTHLIKTRGQQVTLRCSSQSGHNTVSWYQQALGQGPQFIFQYYREEENGRGNFPPRFSGLQFPNYSSELNVNALELDDSALYLCASSLGTASGNTIYFGEGSWLTVV.

The V and J genes are TRBV2 and TRBJ1-1; 7 positions agree with TRBD1. V lost 4 bases, J lost 1 base, and 6 bases stayed unmatched. The CDR3 loop spans 15 amino acids. CDR1 and CDR2 from the germline V gene are SNHLY and FYNNEI. CDR3 nucleotide sequence: TGTGCCAGCAGTGTACAGGGGTCCGGGAACACTGAAGCTTTCTTT. As protein: CASSVQGSGNTEAFF.